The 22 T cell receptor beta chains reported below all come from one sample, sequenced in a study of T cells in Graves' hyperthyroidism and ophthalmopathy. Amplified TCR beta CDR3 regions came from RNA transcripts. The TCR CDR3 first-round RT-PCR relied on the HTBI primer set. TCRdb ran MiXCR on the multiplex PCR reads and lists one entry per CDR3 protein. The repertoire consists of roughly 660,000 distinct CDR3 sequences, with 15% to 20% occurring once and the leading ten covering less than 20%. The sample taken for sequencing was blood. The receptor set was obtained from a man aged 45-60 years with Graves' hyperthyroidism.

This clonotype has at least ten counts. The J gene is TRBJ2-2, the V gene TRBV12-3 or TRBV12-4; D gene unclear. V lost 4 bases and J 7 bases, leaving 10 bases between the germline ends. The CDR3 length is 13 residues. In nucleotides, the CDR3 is TGTGCCAGCAGTTCGCTAGATATCGGGGAGCTGTTTTTT. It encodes CASSSLDIGELFF.

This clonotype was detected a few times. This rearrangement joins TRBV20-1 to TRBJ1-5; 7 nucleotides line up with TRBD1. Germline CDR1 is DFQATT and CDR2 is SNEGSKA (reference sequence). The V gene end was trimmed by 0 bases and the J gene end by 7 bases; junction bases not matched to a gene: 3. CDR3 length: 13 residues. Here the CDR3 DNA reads TGCAGTGCTAGAGATACAGGGGTCCAGCCCCAGCATTTT. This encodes CSARDTGVQPQHF.

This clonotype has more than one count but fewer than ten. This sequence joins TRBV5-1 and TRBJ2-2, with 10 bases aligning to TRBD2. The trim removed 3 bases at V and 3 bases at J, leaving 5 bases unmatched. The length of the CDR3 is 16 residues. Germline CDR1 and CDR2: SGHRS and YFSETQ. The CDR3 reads CASSSTSGSYTGELFF. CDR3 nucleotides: TGCGCCAGCAGCTCGACTAGCGGGTCGTACACCGGGGAGCTGTTTTTT.

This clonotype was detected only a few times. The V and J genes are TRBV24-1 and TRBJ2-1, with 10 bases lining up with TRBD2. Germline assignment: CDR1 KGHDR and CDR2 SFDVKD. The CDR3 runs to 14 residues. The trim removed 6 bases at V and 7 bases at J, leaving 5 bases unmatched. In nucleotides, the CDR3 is TGTGCCACCAGTCCAGCGGGAGGGATAAATGAGCAGTTCTTC. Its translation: CATSPAGGINEQFF.

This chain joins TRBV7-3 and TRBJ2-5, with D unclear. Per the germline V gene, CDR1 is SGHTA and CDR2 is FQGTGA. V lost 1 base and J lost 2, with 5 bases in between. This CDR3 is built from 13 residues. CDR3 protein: CASSLIQQETQYF. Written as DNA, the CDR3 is TGTGCCAGCAGCTTAATACAGCAAGAGACCCAGTACTTC.

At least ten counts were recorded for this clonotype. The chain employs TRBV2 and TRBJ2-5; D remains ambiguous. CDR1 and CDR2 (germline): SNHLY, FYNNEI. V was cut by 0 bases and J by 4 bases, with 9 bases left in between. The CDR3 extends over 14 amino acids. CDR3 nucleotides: TGTGCCAGCAGTGAAGCGCGGTGGGGAGAGACCCAGTACTTC. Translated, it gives CASSEARWGETQYF. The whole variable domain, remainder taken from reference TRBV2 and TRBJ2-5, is EPEVTQTPSHQVTQMGQEVILRCVPISNHLYFYWYRQILGQKVEFLVSFYNNEISEKSEIFDDQFSVERPDGSNFTLKIRSTKLEDSAMYFCASSEARWGETQYFGPGTRLLVL.

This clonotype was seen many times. The CDR3 sequence: CASSRDYQSYNEQFF. CDR3 nucleotide sequence: TGTGCCAGCAGCCGGGACTATCAATCCTACAATGAGCAGTTCTTC. This sequence joins TRBV3-1 and TRBJ2-1; 7 nucleotides line up with TRBD2. V trimming: 4 bases; J trimming: 1 base; junction bases outside the gene matches: 4. This CDR3 region has 15 residues. The V gene's germline CDR1 is LGHDT and CDR2 YNNKEL (reference sequence).

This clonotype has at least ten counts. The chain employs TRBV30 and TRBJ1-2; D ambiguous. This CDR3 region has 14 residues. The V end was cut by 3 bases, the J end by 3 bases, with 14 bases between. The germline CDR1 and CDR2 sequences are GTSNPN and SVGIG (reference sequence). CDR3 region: CAWRASVTDYGYTF. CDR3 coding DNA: TGTGCCTGGAGGGCCTCAGTGACGGACTATGGCTACACCTTC.

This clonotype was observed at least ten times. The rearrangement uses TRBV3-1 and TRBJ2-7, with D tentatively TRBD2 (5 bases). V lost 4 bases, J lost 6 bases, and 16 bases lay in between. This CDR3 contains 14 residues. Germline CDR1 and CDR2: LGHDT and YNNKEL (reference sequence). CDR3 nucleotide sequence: TGTGCCAGCAGCCCCCTCCCCCGGGAAGGCGAGCAGTACTTC. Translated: CASSPLPREGEQYF.

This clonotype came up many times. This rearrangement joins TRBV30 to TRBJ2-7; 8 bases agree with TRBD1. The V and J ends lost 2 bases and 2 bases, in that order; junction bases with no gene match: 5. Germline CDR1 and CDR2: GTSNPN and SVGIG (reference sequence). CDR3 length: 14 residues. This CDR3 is CAWSSGTGAYEQYF. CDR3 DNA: TGTGCCTGGAGTTCCGGGACAGGAGCCTACGAGCAGTACTTC.

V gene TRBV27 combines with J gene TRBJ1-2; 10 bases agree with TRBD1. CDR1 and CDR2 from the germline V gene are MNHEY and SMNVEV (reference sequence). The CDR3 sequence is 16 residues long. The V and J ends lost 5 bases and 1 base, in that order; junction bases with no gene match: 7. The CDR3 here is CASSVQGQGINYGYTF. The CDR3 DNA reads TGTGCCAGCAGTGTCCAGGGACAGGGGATTAACTATGGCTACACCTTC.

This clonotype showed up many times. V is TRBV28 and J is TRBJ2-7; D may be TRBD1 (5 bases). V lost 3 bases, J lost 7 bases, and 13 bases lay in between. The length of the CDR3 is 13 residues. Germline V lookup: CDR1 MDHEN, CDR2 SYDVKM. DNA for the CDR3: TGTGCCAGCAGTTTCTCTTACCAGGGAGAGCAGTACTTC. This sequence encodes CASSFSYQGEQYF.

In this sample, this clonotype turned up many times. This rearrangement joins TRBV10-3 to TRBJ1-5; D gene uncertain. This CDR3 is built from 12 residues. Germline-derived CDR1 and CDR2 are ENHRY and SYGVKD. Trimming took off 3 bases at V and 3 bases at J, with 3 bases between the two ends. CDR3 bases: TGTGCCATCAGTGATGACAATCAGCCCCAGCATTTT. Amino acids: CAISDDNQPQHF.

In DNA form, the CDR3 reads TGTGCCAGCAGTGACGGGGTTTTCTCTGGAAACACCATATATTTT. It translates to CASSDGVFSGNTIYF. This chain uses TRBV2 with TRBJ1-3; D remains ambiguous. Trimming left V 3 bases short and J 0 bases short, with 9 bases between. The CDR3 sequence is 15 residues long. Per the germline V gene, CDR1 is SNHLY and CDR2 is FYNNEI.

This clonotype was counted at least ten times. The CDR3 DNA is TGTGCCAGCAGTTCGTTTAGCTCCTACGAGCAGTACTTC. It codes for CASSSFSSYEQYF. The chain recombines TRBV27 with TRBJ2-7; D remains unclear. This CDR3 is built from 13 residues. Trimming took off 4 bases at V and 0 bases at J, with 7 bases between the two ends. Germline values: CDR1 MNHEY, CDR2 SMNVEV (reference sequence).

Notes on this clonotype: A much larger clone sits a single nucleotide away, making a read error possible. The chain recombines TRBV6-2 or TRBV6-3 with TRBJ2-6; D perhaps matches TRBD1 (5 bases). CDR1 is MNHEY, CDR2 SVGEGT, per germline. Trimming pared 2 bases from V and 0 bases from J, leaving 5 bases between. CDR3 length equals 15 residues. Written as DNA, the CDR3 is TGTGCCAGCAGTTACGACAGCTCTGGGGCCAACGTCCTGACTTTC. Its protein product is CASSYDSSGANVLTF.

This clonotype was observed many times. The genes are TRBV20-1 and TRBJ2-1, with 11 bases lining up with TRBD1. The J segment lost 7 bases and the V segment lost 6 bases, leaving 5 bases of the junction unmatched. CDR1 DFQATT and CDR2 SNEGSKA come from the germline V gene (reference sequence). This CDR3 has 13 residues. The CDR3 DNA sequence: TGCAGTGCGGACAGGGGGCAGGTGAATGAGCAGTTCTTC. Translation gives CSADRGQVNEQFF.

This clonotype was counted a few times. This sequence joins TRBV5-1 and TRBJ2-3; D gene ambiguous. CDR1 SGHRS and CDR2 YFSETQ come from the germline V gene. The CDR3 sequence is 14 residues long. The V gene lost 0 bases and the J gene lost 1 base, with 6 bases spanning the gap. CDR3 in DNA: TGCGCCAGCAGCTTGGCTTCGTGCACAGATACGCAGTATTTT. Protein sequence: CASSLASCTDTQYF.

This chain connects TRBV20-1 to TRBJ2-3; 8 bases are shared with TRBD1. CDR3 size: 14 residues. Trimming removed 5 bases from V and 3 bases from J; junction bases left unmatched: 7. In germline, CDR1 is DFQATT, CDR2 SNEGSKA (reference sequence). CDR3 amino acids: CSAAGQEGTDTQYF. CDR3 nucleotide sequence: TGCAGTGCTGCGGGACAGGAGGGGACAGATACGCAGTATTTT.

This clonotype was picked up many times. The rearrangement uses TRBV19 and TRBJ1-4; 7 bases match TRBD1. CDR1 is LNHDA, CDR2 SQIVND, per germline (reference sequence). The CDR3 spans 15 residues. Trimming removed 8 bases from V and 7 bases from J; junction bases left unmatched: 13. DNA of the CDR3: TGTGCCAGTCACTCCCGGACAGGAACCCTTGAAAAACTGTTTTTT. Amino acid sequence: CASHSRTGTLEKLFF.

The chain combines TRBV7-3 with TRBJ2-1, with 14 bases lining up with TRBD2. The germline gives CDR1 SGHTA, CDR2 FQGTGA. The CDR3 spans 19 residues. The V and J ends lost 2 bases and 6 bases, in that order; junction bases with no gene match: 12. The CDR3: CASSLGLAGGPFPFNEQFF. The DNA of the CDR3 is TGTGCCAGCAGCTTAGGACTAGCGGGAGGACCTTTTCCTTTCAATGAGCAGTTCTTC.

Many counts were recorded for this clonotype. The CDR3 DNA follows: TGTGCCAGCAGGGATCCAGATACGCAGTATTTT. Its translation is CASRDPDTQYF. The gene calls are TRBV27 and TRBJ2-3; unclear D gene. The V gene's germline CDR1 is MNHEY and CDR2 SMNVEV (reference sequence). This CDR3 has 11 residues. Trimming took off 6 bases at V and 4 bases at J, with 5 bases between the two ends.